The rows below give T cell receptor beta chains drawn from one sample of a study of T and B cells in COVID-19 patients. TCRdb re-derived calls from the multiplex PCR reads in MiXCR, one entry per CDR3 protein. Of about 4,100 distinct CDR3 sequences detected, 27% appear once; the ten largest clones hold about two fifths. Sample: blood. These TCRs come from a human donor with active COVID-19. The donor label of this sample is uncertain. Both conserved end residues are part of each CDR3. D genes are given only for firm matches. For some rows the clone size is stated as once, few or many, or as a class when expanded; others skip it.

abundance	v_gene	j_gene	len	d_gene	CDR3aa	CDR3nt
-	TRBV6-2/TRBV6-3	TRBJ2-2	16	TRBD2	CASSLLAGGFPGELFF	TGTGCCAGCAGTCTTCTAGCGGGGGGCTTTCCCGGGGAGCTGTTTTTT
medium-sized	TRBV5-6	TRBJ2-1	13	-	CASSLGGIREQFF	TGTGCCAGCAGCTTGGGGGGGATAAGGGAGCAGTTCTTC
few	TRBV12-3/TRBV12-4	TRBJ2-1	14	-	CASSYRQVYNEQFF	TGTGCCAGCAGCTATAGACAAGTCTACAATGAGCAGTTCTTC
medium-sized	TRBV29-1	TRBJ2-2	15	-	CSVEDLDGNTGELFF	TGCAGCGTTGAAGACCTAGACGGGAACACCGGGGAGCTGTTTTTT
-	TRBV14	TRBJ1-3	14	-	CASSQVQGGNTIYF	TGTGCCAGCAGCCAAGTGCAGGGTGGAAACACCATATATTTT
medium-sized	TRBV5-5	TRBJ1-2	13	TRBD1	CASSRDSNYGYTF	TGTGCCAGCAGCCGGGACAGTAACTATGGCTACACCTTC
-	TRBV5-6	TRBJ1-2	15	-	CASTVRTEGFYGYTF	TGTGCCAGTACGGTTCGGACAGAGGGATTCTATGGCTACACCTTC
medium-sized	TRBV29-1	TRBJ1-1	15	TRBD1	CSVEDVDRVNTEAFF	TGCAGCGTTGAAGACGTCGACAGGGTGAACACTGAAGCTTTCTTT
few	TRBV6-5	TRBJ1-5	14	-	CASSYSREARSQHF	TGTGCCAGCAGTTATAGCCGGGAGGCCCGGTCCCAGCATTTT
medium-sized	TRBV29-1	TRBJ1-2	14	-	CSVEGAGLNYGYTF	TGCAGCGTTGAAGGTGCGGGCTTGAACTATGGCTACACCTTC
few	TRBV20-1	TRBJ2-5	13	TRBD2	CSARISGVETQYF	TGCAGTGCTAGAATTAGCGGGGTGGAGACCCAGTACTTC
medium-sized	TRBV27	TRBJ1-1	13	-	CASRPRGDTEAFF	TGTGCCAGCAGGCCAAGGGGTGACACTGAAGCTTTCTTT